This T cell receptor (beta chain) was observed in a study of cytomegalovirus exposure and HLA in healthy donors. Overall study findings and caveats: Indistinguishability led to the exclusion of some V segments, TRBV6-2 and TRBV6-3 included.

In the case of this clone: Its specificity is unknown.

The CDR3 has 16 amino acids. Trimming took 5 bases from V and 5 from J; bases not matched to a gene: 15. Germline-derived CDR1 and CDR2 are MGHDK and SYGVNS. The PCR was carried out with 60 Vbeta primers and 13 Jbeta primers. The repertoire was sequenced with immunoSEQ multiplex PCR; TCRdb's copy has only in-frame clones and lacks some. In the table there are about 160,000 clones, 79% of which are singletons. The TCR was taken from a man aged 35 to 55 in good health and CMV-seronegative. Specimen: PBMCs. This chain links TRBV25-1 with TRBJ2-7, with TRBD1 identical over 7 bases. In DNA, the CDR3 is TGTGCCAGCAGTCCCCTTCCCGAGACAGGGCAGCACGAGCAGTACTTC. Translation: CASSPLPETGQHEQYF.